This TCR beta chain appears in the sequencing data of a study of control samples from healthy donors and cancer patients. Profiling relied on immunoSEQ multiplex PCR, and the TCRdb table lists in-frame clones only, not all of them. Altogether some 120,000 clones are present, about 95% being singletons, with the ten largest covering 3.6%. CDR1 and CDR2 (germline): WNHNN, SYGVQD (reference sequence). Between the trimmed V and J ends, which lost 0 bases and 1 base, there was a span of 9 bases. The CDR3 runs to 15 residues. The rearrangement joins TRBV10-1 to TRBJ1-1, with D tentatively TRBD1 (5 bases). This TCR derives from a man younger than 40 in good health. Sequencing input: blood. CDR3 nucleotide sequence: TGCGCCAGCAGTGAGTCCCCAGGGCCGAACACTGAAGCTTTCTTT. This translates into CASSESPGPNTEAFF.